The 3 T cell receptor beta chains in this list originate from one sample, sequenced in a study of blood T cell repertoires in COVID-19. Data came from immunoSEQ multiplex PCR; TCRdb stores just in-frame clones and leaves some out. The data contain hundreds of thousands of clones, 75% to 90% of them singletons. The material sequenced was PBMCs or T cells enriched from blood (not recorded which). The receptors were sampled from a man aged 25-45 years who had recovered from COVID-19.

The CDR3 sequence is CASSRPEALWNEQYF. In DNA form, the CDR3 reads TGTGCCAGCAGTCGGCCTGAGGCTCTTTGGAATGAGCAGTACTTC. The chain joins TRBV6-5 to TRBJ2-7; D is unresolved. V was cut by 5 bases and J by 7 bases, with 21 bases left in between. Germline assignment: CDR1 MNHEY and CDR2 SVGAGI. CDR3 size: 15 residues.

Written as DNA, the CDR3 is TGTGCCAGTACCCCCGGGACAGCGGGCCAAGAGACCCAGTACTTC. As protein: CASTPGTAGQETQYF. The chain is built from TRBV19 and TRBJ2-5, with a tentative D call TRBD1 (7 bases). The ends were cut back, 7 bases at V and 1 base at J, with 16 bases in the middle. This CDR3 is built from 15 residues. Per germline, CDR1 LNHDA and CDR2 SQIVND (reference sequence). Based on the CDR3 plus reference TRBV19 and TRBJ2-5, the full variable domain is DGGITQSPKYLFRKEGQNVTLSCEQNLNHDAMYWYRQDPGQGLRLIYYSQIVNDFQKGDIAEGYSVSREKKESFPLTVTSAQKNPTAFYLCASTPGTAGQETQYFGPGTRLLVL.

The chain couples TRBV2 to TRBJ1-1; TRBD1 agrees at 7 bases. CDR1 is SNHLY, CDR2 FYNNEI, per germline. The CDR3 spans 15 residues. Germline trimming cut 1 base from V and 0 bases from J; bases unmatched to any gene: 2. In nucleotides, the CDR3 is TGTGCCAGCAGTGAAGGACAGGGCGTGAACACTGAAGCTTTCTTT. It codes for CASSEGQGVNTEAFF.